This entry lists 31 T cell receptor beta chains sequenced from one sample in a study of control samples from healthy donors and cancer patients. Profiled with immunoSEQ multiplex PCR; TCRdb holds only in-frame clones, not every one. This sample has 150,000 to 180,000 clones, with more than 85% found just once. The specimen was blood. All receptors come from a man in his fifties or sixties in good health.

The rearrangement uses TRBV7-9 and TRBJ2-1; 7 bases are a match to TRBD2. J gave up 7 bases and V 0 bases, and 15 bases lay outside the gene matches. The CDR3 is 18 residues long. The germline V gene encodes CDR1 SEHNR and CDR2 FQNEAQ (reference sequence). DNA for the CDR3: TGTGCCAGCAGCTTAGCAAATAGTATGGGCGGGAGCCGAAATGAGCAGTTCTTC. It codes for CASSLANSMGGSRNEQFF.

The rearrangement joins TRBV28 to TRBJ1-1, with 7 positions matching TRBD1. The CDR3 runs to 12 residues. Trimming took 5 bases from V and 11 from J; bases not matched to a gene: 8. The germline V gene encodes CDR1 MDHEN and CDR2 SYDVKM. CDR3 loop: CASSQDRSGAFF. CDR3 nucleotides: TGTGCCAGCAGTCAGGACAGGAGTGGGGCTTTCTTT.

This clone has more than one count but fewer than ten. This chain links TRBV5-6 with TRBJ1-5; 8 nucleotides align to TRBD1. CDR1 is SGHDT, CDR2 YYEEEE, per germline. CDR3 size: 15 residues. J was trimmed by 5 bases and V by 4 bases; bases with no gene match: 8. The CDR3 coding sequence is TGTGCCAGCAGCCCTGGACAGGGTGGTTATCAGCCCCAGCATTTT. Amino acids: CASSPGQGGYQPQHF.

The V call is TRBV20-1, the J call TRBJ2-7; 13 bases line up with TRBD2. The J segment lost 0 bases and the V segment lost 3 bases, leaving 8 bases of the junction unmatched. In germline, CDR1 is DFQATT, CDR2 SNEGSKA (reference sequence). The CDR3 is made up of 17 amino acids. The CDR3 DNA reads TGCAGTGCTAGTTCATGGACTAGCGGGAGATACTCCTACGAGCAGTACTTC. This encodes CSASSWTSGRYSYEQYF.

This rearrangement joins TRBV5-1 to TRBJ2-3; no firm D call. The ends were cut back, 0 bases at V and 7 bases at J, with 6 bases in the middle. The V gene's germline CDR1 is SGHRS and CDR2 YFSETQ. The CDR3 is 12 amino acids. The CDR3 nucleotides read TGCGCCAGCAGCTTGGACAGAAATACGCAGTATTTT. It is translated as CASSLDRNTQYF.

The J gene is TRBJ1-3, the V gene TRBV18, with D possibly matching TRBD1 (5 bases). Germline V lookup: CDR1 KGHSH, CDR2 LQKENI. Trimming stripped 0 bases from V and 0 bases from J, with 9 bases between. This CDR3 is built from 16 residues. CDR3 DNA: TGTGCCAGCTCACCACCGGCGGGGACCTCTGGAAACACCATATATTTT. Its translation: CASSPPAGTSGNTIYF.

The chain links TRBV9 to TRBJ2-7, with 14 bases lining up with TRBD2. CDR3 length: 16 amino acids. V dropped 3 bases and J dropped 4; count of bases not matched to a gene: 6. The germline V gene encodes CDR1 SGDLS and CDR2 YYNGEE. The CDR3 reads CASSARRTSGRYEQYF. The CDR3 nucleotides read TGTGCCAGCAGCGCCAGGAGGACTAGCGGGAGGTACGAGCAGTACTTC.

The CDR3 region is CASSLRTFNSPLHF. The CDR3 DNA reads TGTGCCAGCAGTTTAAGGACATTTAATTCACCCCTCCACTTT. The chain couples TRBV28 to TRBJ1-6, with a weak D call TRBD1 (5 bases). The CDR3 is 14 residues long. CDR1 and CDR2 (germline): MDHEN, SYDVKM. Trimming shortened V by 2 bases and J by 6 bases, and 8 bases separated the two germline ends.

The genes are TRBV5-1 and TRBJ2-5, with TRBD1 matching 9 bases. The CDR3 is 13 residues long. The germline gives CDR1 SGHRS, CDR2 YFSETQ. V lost 4 bases and J lost 3; bases outside the gene matches: 1. Here the CDR3 reads CASSRTGEETQYF. CDR3 DNA: TGCGCCAGCAGCCGGACAGGGGAAGAGACCCAGTACTTC.

This clone has a single count. V is TRBV3-1 (or the pseudogene TRBV3-2) and J is TRBJ2-1; TRBD2 matches 13 bases. The V gene's germline CDR1 is LGHDT and CDR2 YNNKEL (reference sequence). V was pared by 4 bases and J by 7 bases, with 7 bases of the junction left unmatched. The CDR3 extends over 16 amino acids. CDR3 DNA: TGTGCCAGCAGCCGACCCGGGACTAGCGGGACGAATGAGCAGTTCTTC. Protein: CASSRPGTSGTNEQFF.

The V and J genes are TRBV4-1 and TRBJ2-1; no definite D call. Germline CDR1 MGHRA, CDR2 YSYEKL. This CDR3 spans 11 amino acids. V was pared by 4 bases and J by 8 bases, with 6 bases between. The CDR3 region is CASSRMDEQFF. In nucleotides, the CDR3 is TGCGCCAGCAGCCGTATGGATGAGCAGTTCTTC.

The chain uses TRBV23-1 and TRBJ1-6; the match to TRBD1 covers 7 bases. TRBV23-1 is sorted into the ORF group, with uncertain function. With 3 bases clipped from V and 6 bases from J, the junction kept 8 bases outside the gene matches. There are 16 residues in the CDR3. The CDR3 region is CASSHVLGDSNSPLHF. The CDR3 DNA sequence: TGCGCCAGCAGTCATGTATTAGGGGACAGTAATTCACCCCTCCACTTT.

The chain combines TRBV7-9 with TRBJ1-4; 12 bases match TRBD1. V lost 3 bases, J lost 4 bases, and 3 bases stayed unmatched. This CDR3 is 16 amino acids long. From germline, CDR1 is SEHNR and CDR2 FQNEAQ (reference sequence). CDR3 sequence reads: CASSLGQGAFNEKLFF. CDR3 nucleotide sequence: TGTGCCAGCAGCTTGGGACAGGGGGCTTTTAATGAAAAACTGTTTTTT.

The J gene is TRBJ1-5, the V gene TRBV7-9, with unresolved D. V lost 1 base, J lost 4 bases, and 5 bases lay in between. The CDR3 sequence is 13 residues long. Germline-derived CDR1 and CDR2 are SEHNR and FQNEAQ (reference sequence). As DNA, the CDR3 is TGTGCCAGCAGCTTAGGCAGAAATCAGCCCCAGCATTTT. Its translation is CASSLGRNQPQHF. Based on the CDR3 plus reference TRBV7-9 and TRBJ1-5, the full variable domain is DTGVSQNPRHKITKRGQNVTFRCDPISEHNRLYWYRQTLGQGPEFLTYFQNEAQLEKSRLLSDRFSAERPKGSFSTLEIQRTEQGDSAMYLCASSLGRNQPQHFGDGTRLSIL.

J is TRBJ1-6 and V is TRBV2; D is unclear. The CDR3 is 14 residues long. CDR1 and CDR2 (germline): SNHLY, FYNNEI. With 6 bases removed from V and 8 bases from J, the gap between germline ends came to 14 bases. The CDR3: CASRNEGRDSPLHF. CDR3 in DNA: TGTGCCAGCAGGAACGAGGGTAGAGATTCACCCCTCCACTTT.

The chain carries TRBV5-1 and TRBJ2-1; the D is unclear. The CDR3 loop spans 11 amino acids. V was shortened by 4 bases and J by 7 bases, with 6 bases between the two germline ends. Germline lookup yields CDR1 SGHRS and CDR2 YFSETQ. This CDR3 is CASSARNEQFF. In DNA, the CDR3 is TGCGCCAGCAGCGCGCGGAATGAGCAGTTCTTC.

The chain uses TRBV20-1 and TRBJ2-7; 15 positions agree with TRBD2. The J segment lost 6 bases and the V segment lost 3 bases, leaving 9 bases of the junction unmatched. The CDR3 loop spans 16 amino acids. Germline V gives CDR1 DFQATT, CDR2 SNEGSKA (reference sequence). CDR3 region: CSASPWTSGRVREQYF. The CDR3 DNA sequence: TGCAGTGCTAGTCCGTGGACTAGCGGGAGGGTCCGCGAGCAGTACTTC.

V gene TRBV28 combines with J gene TRBJ2-7, with TRBD2 identical over 8 bases. This CDR3 comprises 14 residues. The V gene end was trimmed by 6 bases and the J gene end by 5 bases; junction bases not matched to a gene: 9. The germline V gene encodes CDR1 MDHEN and CDR2 SYDVKM. This CDR3 reads CASSPSGGKDEQYF. The CDR3 DNA follows: TGTGCCAGCAGCCCTTCGGGGGGGAAGGACGAGCAGTACTTC.

The CDR3 nucleotides read TGTGCCAGCAGTTACTCAGGGGGCAATCAGCCCCAGCATTTT. It is translated as CASSYSGGNQPQHF. The chain carries TRBV6-5 and TRBJ1-5; possibly TRBD1 for D (5 bases). The germline V and J ends were trimmed by 0 bases and 2 bases, with 5 bases remaining between them. The CDR3 consists of 14 residues. Germline V gives CDR1 MNHEY, CDR2 SVGAGI.

V gene TRBV30 combines with J gene TRBJ2-6; D gene uncertain. This CDR3 region has 13 residues. Trimming left V 4 bases short and J 1 base short, with 5 bases between. Germline values: CDR1 GTSNPN, CDR2 SVGIG (reference sequence). The CDR3 DNA reads TGTGCCTGGACCCTATCTGGGGCCAACGTCCTGACTTTC. Translated, it gives CAWTLSGANVLTF. The full variable domain, in which reference TRBV30 and TRBJ2-6 provide the parts outside the CDR3, is SQTIHQWPATLVQPVGSPLSLECTVEGTSNPNLYWYRQAAGRGLQLLFYSVGIGQISSEVPQNLSASRPQDRQFILSSKKLLLSDSGFYLCAWTLSGANVLTFGAGSRLTVL.

V is TRBV27 and J is TRBJ1-3; 7 bases agree with TRBD1. The germline gives CDR1 MNHEY, CDR2 SMNVEV (reference sequence). The CDR3 loop spans 16 amino acids. Losses at the gene ends were 5 bases for V and 3 bases for J; bases not matched to a gene: 10. The CDR3: CASSPQTGLGGNTIYF. The CDR3 DNA is TGTGCCAGCAGTCCTCAGACAGGGCTAGGTGGAAACACCATATATTTT.

The chain uses TRBV9 and TRBJ2-5; tentatively, D is TRBD1 or TRBD2 (5 bases each). The CDR3 spans 15 residues. The germline gives CDR1 SGDLS, CDR2 YYNGEE. Trimming cost V 0 bases and J 3 bases, with 12 bases left between them. CDR3 DNA sequence: TGTGCCAGCAGCGTAGGGTGGGACGGGAAAGAGACCCAGTACTTC. This codes for CASSVGWDGKETQYF.

Concerning this clone itself: Other DNA sequences in this specimen translate into the identical CDR3. The chain recombines TRBV28 with TRBJ2-7, with unresolved D. This CDR3 is built from 11 residues. V was trimmed by 2 bases and J by 5 bases, leaving 4 bases between them. Germline V gives CDR1 MDHEN, CDR2 SYDVKM. In nucleotides, the CDR3 is TGTGCCAGCAGTTTACGGGACGAGCAGTACTTC. This gives the protein CASSLRDEQYF.

This clone has a handful of counts. V usage is TRBV5-5 and J usage is TRBJ1-4; no clear D. The CDR3 sequence is 14 residues long. The V gene lost 1 base and the J gene lost 2 bases, with 6 bases spanning the gap. Germline CDR1 and CDR2: SGHKS and YYEKEE (reference sequence). In DNA, the CDR3 is TGTGCCAGCAGCTTGAGGGTGACTAATGAAAAACTGTTTTTT. Amino acid sequence: CASSLRVTNEKLFF.

V gene TRBV3-1 (or the pseudogene TRBV3-2) combines with J gene TRBJ2-7; the match to TRBD1 covers 7 bases. The germline CDR1 and CDR2 sequences are LGHDT and YNNKEL (reference sequence). Unmatched junction bases numbered 9, after V lost 4 bases and J lost 6 bases. The CDR3 has 14 amino acids. Here the CDR3 reads CASSPRTGRFEQYF. Written as DNA, the CDR3 is TGTGCCAGCAGCCCCCGGACAGGTCGGTTCGAGCAGTACTTC.

This sequence joins TRBV30 and TRBJ2-5, with 11 nucleotides matching TRBD1. With V trimmed by 2 bases and J by 5 bases, 7 bases remained unmatched. The V gene's germline CDR1 is GTSNPN and CDR2 SVGIG (reference sequence). The CDR3 totals 15 residues. CDR3 amino acids: CAWSKGQGVGETQYF. Written as DNA, the CDR3 is TGTGCCTGGAGTAAGGGACAGGGGGTAGGGGAGACCCAGTACTTC.

The chain recombines TRBV5-5 with TRBJ2-1, with TRBD2 matching over 15 bases. The length of the CDR3 is 18 residues. Unmatched junction bases numbered 8, after V lost 4 bases and J lost 3 bases. The germline CDR1 and CDR2 sequences are SGHKS and YYEKEE (reference sequence). CDR3 DNA: TGTGCCAGCAGCCCCGGGACTAGCGGGAGGCCCGTCTACAATGAGCAGTTCTTC. It encodes CASSPGTSGRPVYNEQFF.

This clone was seen more than once but under ten times. V usage is TRBV6-5 and J usage is TRBJ2-5; TRBD2 agrees at 9 bases. Germline assignment: CDR1 MNHEY and CDR2 SVGAGI. Unmatched junction bases numbered 8, after V lost 4 bases and J lost 2 bases. CDR3 size: 16 residues. The CDR3 DNA reads TGTGCCAGCAGTTTCGTCCGGACTAGCGAACAAGAGACCCAGTACTTC. Encoded protein: CASSFVRTSEQETQYF.

The CDR3, as DNA: TGTGCCAGCAGACACACTTTAGGCGCGGCGAACACCGGGGAGCTGTTTTTT. Amino acid sequence: CASRHTLGAANTGELFF. The chain links TRBV27 to TRBJ2-2; no firm D call. Germline-derived CDR1 and CDR2 are MNHEY and SMNVEV (reference sequence). Trimming stripped 6 bases from V and 0 bases from J, with 17 bases between. CDR3 size: 17 residues.

The V and J genes are TRBV20-1 and TRBJ1-2; D is undetermined. The CDR3 runs 10 residues. Germline CDR1 DFQATT, CDR2 SNEGSKA (reference sequence). The CDR3 reads CSVKGYGYTF. CDR3 nucleotides: TGCAGCGTTAAGGGCTATGGCTACACCTTC.

The chain joins TRBV4-2 to TRBJ2-1, with 9 bases aligning to TRBD2. The CDR3 has 16 amino acids. Germline V CDR1 and CDR2: LGHNA, YNFKEQ. The V gene end was trimmed by 0 bases and the J gene end by 4 bases; junction bases not matched to a gene: 4. The CDR3 reads CASSQEVSGRYNEQFF. CDR3 coding DNA: TGTGCCAGCAGCCAAGAGGTGAGCGGGAGGTACAATGAGCAGTTCTTC.